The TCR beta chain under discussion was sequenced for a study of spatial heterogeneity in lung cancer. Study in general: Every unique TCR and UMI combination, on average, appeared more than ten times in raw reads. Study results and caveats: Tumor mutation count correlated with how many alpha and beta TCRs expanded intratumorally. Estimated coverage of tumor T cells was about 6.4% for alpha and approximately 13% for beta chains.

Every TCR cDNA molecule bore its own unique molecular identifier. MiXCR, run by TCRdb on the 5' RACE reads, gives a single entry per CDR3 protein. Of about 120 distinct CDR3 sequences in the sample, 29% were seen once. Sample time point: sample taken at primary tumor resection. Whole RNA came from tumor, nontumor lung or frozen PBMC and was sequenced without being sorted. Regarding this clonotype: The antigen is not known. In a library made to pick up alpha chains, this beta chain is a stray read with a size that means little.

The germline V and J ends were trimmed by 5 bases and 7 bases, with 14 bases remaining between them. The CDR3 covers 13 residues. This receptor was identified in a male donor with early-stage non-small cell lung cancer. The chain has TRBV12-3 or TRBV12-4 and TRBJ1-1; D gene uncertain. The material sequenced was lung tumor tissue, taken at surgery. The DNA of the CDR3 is TGTGCCAGCAGTCCCTGGGTCAGAGGTGAAGCTTTCTTT. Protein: CASSPWVRGEAFF.